This TCR beta chain appears in the sequencing data of a study of CD8 T cells in ankylosing spondylitis. TCRdb reanalysed the 5' RACE reads using MiXCR and keeps one entry per CDR3 protein. The sample has around 300,000 distinct CDR3 sequences, around 21% seen once. Broader study findings: Earlier literature documents some of the motif variants in reactive arthritis synovial fluid and blood. Disease-linked clones were found to be CD8+ and relatively rare in peripheral blood.

Comments on this clonotype: The antigen is not known.

Sequenced sample: blood, either unsorted or a sorted T cell fraction (not recorded which). This TCR derives from a female donor with ankylosing spondylitis or in good health (not recorded which).

The CDR3 region is CATSRAGYQETQYF. The CDR3 DNA follows: TGTGCCACCAGCAGAGCTGGGTACCAAGAGACCCAGTACTTC. J is TRBJ2-5 and V is TRBV15; D is undetermined. Germline-derived CDR1 and CDR2 are LNHNV and YYDKDF (reference sequence). The CDR3 extends over 14 amino acids. The V and J ends lost 1 base and 0 bases respectively, with 6 bases between them.